The clone carrying this TCR beta chain was detected a few times. Antigen specificity is unknown. This sample was taken from a study of human T cells and chemical hapten exposure. Study-wide results and caveats: Against controls, expanded TCRs gave rise to significantly more large CDR3 similarity clusters.

Noted time point: patch test 3, about 24 weeks after DPC sensitization. Treatment in this sample: therapeutic diphenylcyclopropenone sensitization with weekly scalp DPC. It was the library that attached unique molecular identifiers to individual cDNA molecules. As processed by the authors: A per-sample median of roughly 97,000 TCRs was observed, with a range of roughly 20,000 to 750,000. Via MiXCR, TCRdb re-called the RACE reads, giving one row per CDR3 protein. In this record, the V and J calls reflect TCRdb's handling and not the investigators' own analysis. The table has roughly 150,000 distinct CDR3 sequences, approximately 30% seen once; the top ten hold about 2.1%. The V and J ends lost 2 bases and 5 bases, in that order; junction bases with no gene match: 9. CDR3 length: 18 residues. Germline V gene lookup returns CDR1 MNHNS and CDR2 SASEGT.

V gene TRBV6-1 combines with J gene TRBJ2-3, with 14 bases aligning to TRBD2. The starting material was whole blood, obtained in connection with sensitization to the hapten diphenylcyclopropenone (DPC). The sequence came from a woman between 18 and 29 years old with alopecia areata. Some clones in this sample may be carry-over from other donors' samples. CDR3 sequence (DNA): TGTGCCAGCAGTGAACCAACCGGACTAGCGGGGGGACTAGATACGCAGTATTTT. It codes for CASSEPTGLAGGLDTQYF.